This T cell receptor beta chain was found in a study of read filtering for tumor transcriptome and immune sequencing. Study overall: Per sample, TCR-region reads ranged about 4 to 11 million by IR-seq, roughly 85 to 1273 by RNA-seq.

Germline V gene sequence: CDR1 SGHRS, CDR2 YFSETQ. V lost 0 bases and J 2 bases, leaving 6 bases between the germline ends. The CDR3 sequence is 14 residues long. This library used around 400 ng RNA and molecular barcoded adaptors spanning alpha/delta and beta/gamma chains. TCRdb re-called the reads through MiXCR, storing one row per CDR3 protein. This table has 90,000 to 95,000 distinct CDR3 sequences, roughly 21% appearing once. This TCR was recovered from a donor at least 40 years old with multiple myeloma. Sequencing used a population of CD138-negative cells sorted from bone marrow. V gene TRBV5-1 combines with J gene TRBJ1-3, with D perhaps TRBD1 (6 bases). This CDR3 is CASSLGQAGNTIYF. The CDR3 coding sequence is TGCGCCAGCAGCTTGGGACAGGCTGGAAACACCATATATTTT.